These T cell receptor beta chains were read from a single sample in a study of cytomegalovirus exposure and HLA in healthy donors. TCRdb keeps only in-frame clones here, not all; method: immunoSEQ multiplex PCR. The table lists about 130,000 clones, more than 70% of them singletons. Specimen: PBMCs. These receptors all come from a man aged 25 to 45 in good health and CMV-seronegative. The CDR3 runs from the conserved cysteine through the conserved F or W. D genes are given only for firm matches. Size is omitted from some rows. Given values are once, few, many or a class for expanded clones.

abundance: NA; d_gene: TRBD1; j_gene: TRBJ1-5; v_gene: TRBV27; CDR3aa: CASSLGTGDNQPQHF; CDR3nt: TGTGCCAGCAGTTTAGGGACAGGGGACAATCAGCCCCAGCATTTT
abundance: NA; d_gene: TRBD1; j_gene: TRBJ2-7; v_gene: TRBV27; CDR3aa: CASSWGQGYYEQYF; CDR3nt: TGTGCCAGCAGTTGGGGACAGGGGTATTACGAGCAGTACTTC
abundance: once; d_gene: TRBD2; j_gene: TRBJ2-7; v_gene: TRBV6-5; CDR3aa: CASSPFSGAAYEQYF; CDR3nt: TGTGCCAGCAGTCCGTTTAGCGGGGCAGCCTACGAGCAGTACTTC
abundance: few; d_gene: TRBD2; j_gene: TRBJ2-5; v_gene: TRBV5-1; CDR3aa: CASSLSSGSGQETQYF; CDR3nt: TGCGCCAGCAGCTTGTCTAGCGGGAGTGGGCAAGAGACCCAGTACTTC
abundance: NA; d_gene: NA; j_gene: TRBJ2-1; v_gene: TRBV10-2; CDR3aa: CASSEAVFEQFF; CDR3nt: TGCGCCAGCAGTGAGGCGGTGTTTGAGCAGTTCTTC
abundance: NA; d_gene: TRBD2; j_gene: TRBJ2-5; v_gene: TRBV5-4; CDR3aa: CASSLEGLDETQYF; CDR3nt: TGCGCCAGCAGCTTGGAGGGACTAGACGAGACCCAGTACTTC
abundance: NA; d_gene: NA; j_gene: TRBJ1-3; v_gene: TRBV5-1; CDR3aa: CASSLTGTPGNTIYF; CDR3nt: TGCGCCAGCAGCTTAACCGGGACACCTGGAAACACCATATATTTT
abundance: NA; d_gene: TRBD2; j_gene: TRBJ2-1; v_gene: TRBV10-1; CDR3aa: CATRAAGGDEQFF; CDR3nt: TGCGCCACCCGGGCAGCGGGGGGCGATGAGCAGTTCTTC
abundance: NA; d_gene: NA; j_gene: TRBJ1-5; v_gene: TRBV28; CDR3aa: CASRVVGSNQPQHF; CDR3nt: TGTGCCAGCAGGGTAGTTGGTAGCAATCAGCCCCAGCATTTT
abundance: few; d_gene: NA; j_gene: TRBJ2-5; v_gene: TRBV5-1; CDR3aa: CASSLPEGMETQYF; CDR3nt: TGCGCCAGCAGCTTACCGGAGGGGATGGAGACCCAGTACTTC
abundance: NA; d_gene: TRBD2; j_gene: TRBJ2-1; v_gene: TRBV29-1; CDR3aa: CSVGLAEYNEQFF; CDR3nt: TGCAGCGTAGGACTAGCGGAGTACAATGAGCAGTTCTTC
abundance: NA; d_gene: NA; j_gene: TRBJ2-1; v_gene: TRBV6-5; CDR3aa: CASSWAGSSYNEQFF; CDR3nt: TGTGCCAGCAGTTGGGCCGGGAGTAGCTACAATGAGCAGTTCTTC
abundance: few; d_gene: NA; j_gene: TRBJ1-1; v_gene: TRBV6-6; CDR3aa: CASSYPRSGGTEAFF; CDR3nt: TGTGCCAGCAGTTACCCGAGATCGGGGGGGACTGAAGCTTTCTTT
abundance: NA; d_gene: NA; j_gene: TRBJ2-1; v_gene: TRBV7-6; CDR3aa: CASSLAPPTSHNEQFF; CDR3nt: TGTGCCAGCAGCTTAGCTCCCCCAACTTCCCACAATGAGCAGTTCTTC
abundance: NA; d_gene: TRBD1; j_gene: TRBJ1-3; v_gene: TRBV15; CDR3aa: CATSRALQGSGNTIYF; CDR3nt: TGTGCCACCAGCAGAGCCCTACAGGGGTCTGGAAACACCATATATTTT
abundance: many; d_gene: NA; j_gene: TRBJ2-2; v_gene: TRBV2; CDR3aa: CASTDPGATGELFF; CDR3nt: TGTGCCAGCACGGACCCGGGAGCCACCGGGGAGCTGTTTTTT
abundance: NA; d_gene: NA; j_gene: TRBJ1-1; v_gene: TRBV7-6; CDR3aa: CASSLGMGLNTEAFF; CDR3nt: TGTGCCAGCAGCTTAGGTATGGGGCTGAACACTGAAGCTTTCTTT
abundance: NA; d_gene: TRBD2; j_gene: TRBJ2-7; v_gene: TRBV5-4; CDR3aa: CASSLPGGSEQYF; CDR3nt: TGTGCCAGCAGCCTACCGGGAGGGTCCGAGCAGTACTTC
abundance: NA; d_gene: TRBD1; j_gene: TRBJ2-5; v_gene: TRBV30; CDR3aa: CASLPPGGQETQYF; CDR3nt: TGTGCCTCTCTACCACCAGGGGGCCAAGAGACCCAGTACTTC
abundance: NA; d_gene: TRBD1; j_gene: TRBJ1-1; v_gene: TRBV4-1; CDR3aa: CASSQVGQEMNTEAFF; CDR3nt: TGCGCCAGCAGCCAGGTTGGACAGGAGATGAACACTGAAGCTTTCTTT
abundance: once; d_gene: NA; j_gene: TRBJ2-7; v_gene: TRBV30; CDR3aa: CAPSYEQYF; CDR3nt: TGTGCCCCATCCTACGAGCAGTACTTC
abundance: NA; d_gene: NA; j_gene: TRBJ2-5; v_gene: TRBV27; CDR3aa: CASSFMRGETQYF; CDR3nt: TGTGCCAGCAGTTTTATGAGGGGGGAGACCCAGTACTTC
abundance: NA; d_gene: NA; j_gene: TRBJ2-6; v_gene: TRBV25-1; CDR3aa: CASSLWGDSSGANVLTF; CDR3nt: TGTGCCAGCAGTTTATGGGGGGACAGCTCTGGGGCCAACGTCCTGACTTTC
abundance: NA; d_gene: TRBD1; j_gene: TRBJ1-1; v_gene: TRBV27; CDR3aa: CASSSTTGGYITEAFF; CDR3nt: TGTGCCAGCAGTTCCACGACAGGGGGGTATATCACTGAAGCTTTCTTT
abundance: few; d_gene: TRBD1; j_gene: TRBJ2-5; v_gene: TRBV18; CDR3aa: CASSGTATETQYF; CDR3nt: TGTGCCAGCTCGGGGACAGCCACCGAGACCCAGTACTTC
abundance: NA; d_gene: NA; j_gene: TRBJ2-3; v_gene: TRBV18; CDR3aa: CASSTRLSGGSTDTQYF; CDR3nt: TGTGCCAGCTCAACGCGTCTGAGCGGAGGTAGCACAGATACGCAGTATTTT
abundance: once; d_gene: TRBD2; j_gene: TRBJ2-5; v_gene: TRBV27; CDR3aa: CASSGLAGSVETQYF; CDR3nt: TGTGCCAGCAGTGGACTAGCGGGATCGGTTGAGACCCAGTACTTC
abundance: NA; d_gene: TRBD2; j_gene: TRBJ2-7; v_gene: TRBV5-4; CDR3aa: CASSLRGGNYEQYF; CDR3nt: TGTGCCAGCAGCTTGCGCGGGGGAAACTACGAGCAGTACTTC
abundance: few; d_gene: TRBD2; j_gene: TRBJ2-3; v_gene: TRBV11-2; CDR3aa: CASSLVAGGWDTQYF; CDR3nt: TGTGCCAGCAGCTTAGTGGCGGGAGGGTGGGATACGCAGTATTTT
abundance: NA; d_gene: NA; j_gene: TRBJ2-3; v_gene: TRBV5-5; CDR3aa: CASSSSDTQYF; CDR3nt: TGTGCCAGCAGCTCATCAGATACGCAGTATTTT
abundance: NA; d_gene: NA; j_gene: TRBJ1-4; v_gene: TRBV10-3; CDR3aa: CAISDPLWRLGEKLFF; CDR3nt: TGTGCCATCAGTGACCCCCTCTGGAGGTTAGGTGAAAAACTGTTTTTT
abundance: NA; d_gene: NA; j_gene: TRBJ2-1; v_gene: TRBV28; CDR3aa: CASSLRGLDEQFF; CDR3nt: TGTGCCAGCAGTTTGCGAGGGCTGGATGAGCAGTTCTTC
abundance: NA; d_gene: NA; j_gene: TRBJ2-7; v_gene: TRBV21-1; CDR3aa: CATPLGLRSYEQYF; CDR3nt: TGTGCCACCCCTTTGGGACTTCGCTCCTACGAGCAGTACTTC
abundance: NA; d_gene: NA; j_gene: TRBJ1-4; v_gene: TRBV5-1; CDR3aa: CASSLVGGNEKLFF; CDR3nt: TGCGCCAGCAGCTTGGTTGGAGGGAATGAAAAACTGTTTTTT
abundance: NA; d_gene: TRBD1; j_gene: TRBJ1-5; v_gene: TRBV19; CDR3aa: CASRGPGTGGQPQHF; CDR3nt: TGTGCCAGTAGGGGACCCGGGACAGGGGGCCAGCCCCAGCATTTT
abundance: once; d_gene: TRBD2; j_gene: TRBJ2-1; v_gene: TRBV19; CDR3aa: CASSIASGLANEQFF; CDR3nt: TGTGCCAGTAGTATAGCATCGGGACTAGCCAATGAGCAGTTCTTC
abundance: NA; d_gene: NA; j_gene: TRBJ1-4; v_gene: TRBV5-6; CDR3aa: CASSGATGPLNEKLFF; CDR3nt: TGTGCCAGCAGCGGCGCCACAGGACCTCTTAATGAAAAACTGTTTTTT
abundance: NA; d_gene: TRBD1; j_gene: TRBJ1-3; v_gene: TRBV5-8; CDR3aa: CASSRDRDSGNTIYF; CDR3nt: TGTGCCAGCAGCCGGGACAGGGACTCTGGAAACACCATATATTTT
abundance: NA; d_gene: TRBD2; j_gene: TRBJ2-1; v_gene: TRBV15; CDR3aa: CATSGHASGSSYNEQFF; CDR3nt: TGTGCCACCAGCGGACACGCTAGCGGGAGCTCCTACAATGAGCAGTTCTTC
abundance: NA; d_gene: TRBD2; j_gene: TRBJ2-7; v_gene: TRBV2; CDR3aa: CASSEESLAGSSYEQYF; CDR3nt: TGTGCCAGCAGTGAAGAGTCATTAGCGGGTAGCTCCTACGAGCAGTACTTC
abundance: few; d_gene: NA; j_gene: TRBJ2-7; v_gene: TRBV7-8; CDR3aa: CASSLVQGLFYEQYF; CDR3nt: TGTGCCAGCAGCTTAGTCCAGGGACTTTTCTACGAGCAGTACTTC
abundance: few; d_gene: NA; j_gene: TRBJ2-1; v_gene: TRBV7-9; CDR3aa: CASSLSFGGPGEQFF; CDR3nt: TGTGCCAGCAGCTTGTCTTTTGGAGGGCCAGGGGAGCAGTTCTTC
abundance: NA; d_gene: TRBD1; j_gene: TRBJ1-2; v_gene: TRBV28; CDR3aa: CASSLFWDRVSAEDYGYTF; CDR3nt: TGTGCCAGCAGTTTATTTTGGGACAGGGTTTCAGCAGAAGACTATGGCTACACCTTC
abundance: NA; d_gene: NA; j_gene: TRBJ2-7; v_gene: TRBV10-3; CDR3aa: CAISPEGHEQYF; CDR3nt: TGTGCCATCAGTCCCGAGGGTCACGAGCAGTACTTC
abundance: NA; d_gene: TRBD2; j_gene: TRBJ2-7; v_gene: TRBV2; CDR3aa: CASSEVTWRAGGRSGEQYF; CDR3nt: TGTGCCAGCAGTGAAGTAACTTGGCGAGCGGGGGGTCGATCGGGTGAGCAGTACTTC
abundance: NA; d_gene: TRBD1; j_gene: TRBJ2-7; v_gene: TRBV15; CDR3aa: CATSREGTGAYEQYF; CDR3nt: TGTGCCACCAGCAGAGAGGGGACAGGAGCCTACGAGCAGTACTTC
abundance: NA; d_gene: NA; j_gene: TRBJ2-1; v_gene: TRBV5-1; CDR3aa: CASSPTSQGEQFF; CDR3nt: TGCGCCAGCAGCCCGACCTCCCAGGGGGAGCAGTTCTTC
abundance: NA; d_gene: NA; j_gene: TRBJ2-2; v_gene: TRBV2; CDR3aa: CASSDDQGWSGELFF; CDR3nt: TGTGCCAGCAGTGATGATCAGGGTTGGTCCGGGGAGCTGTTTTTT
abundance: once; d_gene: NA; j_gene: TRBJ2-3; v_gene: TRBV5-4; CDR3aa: CASSAGTSFTDTQYF; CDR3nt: TGTGCCAGCAGCGCCGGGACTTCATTCACAGATACGCAGTATTTT
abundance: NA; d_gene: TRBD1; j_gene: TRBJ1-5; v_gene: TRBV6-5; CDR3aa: CASRAGTGHQPQHF; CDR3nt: TGTGCCAGCAGAGCCGGGACAGGGCATCAGCCCCAGCATTTT
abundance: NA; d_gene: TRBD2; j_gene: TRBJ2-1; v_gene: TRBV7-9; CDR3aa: CASSLMSGSYNEQFF; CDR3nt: TGTGCCAGCAGCTTAATGAGCGGGAGCTACAATGAGCAGTTCTTC